This T cell receptor beta chain was obtained from a study of radiation and T cells in renal cell carcinoma. In the study overall: Nephrectomy followed 15 Gy stereotactic body radiation by 4 weeks. General study findings and limits: In blood, top tumor clones expanded by 2 weeks, shrinking by 4.

Note on this clone: Its antigen is still unknown.

Germline V gene data show CDR1 as SNHLY and CDR2 as FYNNEI. The CDR3 sequence is 11 residues long. Trimming removed 6 bases from V and 5 bases from J, with 7 bases in between. Time point: baseline pretreatment blood. The treatment denotes: 15 Gy SBRT to primary tumor, nephrectomy 4 weeks later. After SBRT, blood was collected at 2 and 4 weeks, plus baseline. The patient's renal cell carcinoma had clear cell pathology. Assay used: immunoSEQ multiplex PCR; TCRdb lists only in-frame clones, some missing. The repertoire holds about 150,000 clones, with nearly 90% as singletons. This clonotype originated in a woman between 45 and 65 years old with renal cell carcinoma. The V gene is TRBV2, the J gene TRBJ2-5, with D unresolved. Specimen: blood, collected from a patient whose treatment included radiotherapy and nephrectomy. The CDR3 DNA reads as TGTGCCAGCAGGAGGCGGGAGACCCAGTACTTC. It is translated as CASRRRETQYF.